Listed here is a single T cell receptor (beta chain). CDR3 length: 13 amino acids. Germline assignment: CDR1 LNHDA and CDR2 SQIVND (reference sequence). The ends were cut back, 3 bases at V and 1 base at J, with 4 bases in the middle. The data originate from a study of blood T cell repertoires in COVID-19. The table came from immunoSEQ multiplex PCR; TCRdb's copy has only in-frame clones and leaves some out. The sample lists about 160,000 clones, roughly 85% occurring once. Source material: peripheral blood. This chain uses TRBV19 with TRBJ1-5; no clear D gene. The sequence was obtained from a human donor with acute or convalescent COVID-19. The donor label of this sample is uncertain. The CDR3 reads CASSIESNQPQHF. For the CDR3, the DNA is TGTGCCAGTAGTATTGAGAGCAATCAGCCCCAGCATTTT.